The TCR beta chain described here comes from a study of T cell responses to AZD1222 COVID-19 vaccine. Across the whole study: Pooled in the analysis were second doses at about 4 or about 12 weeks.

Comments on this clone: Its specificity is unknown.

With 2 bases removed from V and 9 bases from J, the gap between germline ends came to 11 bases. In germline, CDR1 is KGHSH, CDR2 LQKENI. This CDR3 has 13 amino acids. General observations from the study: Targets within unmutated variant regions were reportedly found for nearly half of spike-specific TCRs. There were vaccine-associated CD4 TCRs across spike, dominant at 160-218 and 743-854. Donors, mostly white British, included more females; clonal diversity was possibly underestimated.

Data came from immunoSEQ multiplex PCR; TCRdb stores just in-frame clones and leaves some out. The sample consists of some 140,000 clones, about 90% of them appearing once. The specimen was peripheral blood, collected on day 0 of AZD1222 vaccination. The chain is built from TRBV18 and TRBJ2-1, with D possibly TRBD2 on 6 matching bases. The source of this sequence is an adult in good health. This CDR3 reads CASSPGGTAEQFF. DNA for the CDR3: TGTGCCAGCTCACCAGGGGGGACGGCTGAGCAGTTCTTC.